This T cell receptor beta chain was captured in a study of identifying expanded T cells in peripheral blood. During the collection period, no donor immune events like infections were recorded. Germline CDR1 and CDR2: SGHDN and FVKESK. V lost 2 bases, J lost 0 bases, and 4 bases lay in between. The CDR3 totals 13 residues. Produced via immunoSEQ multiplex PCR; TCRdb's table is partial and in-frame only. The data contain about 100,000 clones, roughly 88% of them singletons. Study-wide results and caveats: Variance in clone template counts between approximately two-week samples significantly increased with total template count across all healthy donors. Technical replicates showed roughly 1.2 changed clones; two weeks around 15; four weeks 19.

In regard to this clone: The antigen is undetermined.

The V call is TRBV14, the J call TRBJ2-5; no clear D gene. The sequence derives from a person between 18 and 70 years old in good health. Sequencing input: blood. For the CDR3, the DNA is TGTGCCAGCAGCCAACGTCACCAAGAGACCCAGTACTTC. Residues: CASSQRHQETQYF.